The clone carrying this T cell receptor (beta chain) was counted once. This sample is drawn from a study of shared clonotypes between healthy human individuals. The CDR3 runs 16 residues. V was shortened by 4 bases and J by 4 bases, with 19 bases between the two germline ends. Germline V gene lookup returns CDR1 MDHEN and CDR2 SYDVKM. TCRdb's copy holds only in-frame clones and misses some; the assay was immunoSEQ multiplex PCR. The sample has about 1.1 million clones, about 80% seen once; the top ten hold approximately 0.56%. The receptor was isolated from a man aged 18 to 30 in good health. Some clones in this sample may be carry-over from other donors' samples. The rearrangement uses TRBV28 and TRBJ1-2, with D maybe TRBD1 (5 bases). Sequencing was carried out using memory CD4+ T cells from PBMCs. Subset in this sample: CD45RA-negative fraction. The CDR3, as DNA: TGTGCCAGCAGTTCACCCGGGACTCCGGGAGGCTATGGCTACACCTTC. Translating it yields CASSSPGTPGGYGYTF.